Shown below are 11 T cell receptor beta chains from a single sample sequenced in a study of CD8 T cells in Susac syndrome. RNA totalling roughly 0.45 to 1 ug underwent reverse transcription with random hexamers. TCRdb ran MiXCR on the immunoSEQ multiplex PCR reads and lists one entry per CDR3 protein. The profile shows hundreds of thousands of distinct CDR3 sequences, approximately 85% of them singletons. Sequenced material: CD8+ T cells from PBMCs. Every receptor here comes from a human donor with multiple sclerosis.

This clonotype was detected only once. The CDR3 sequence is CASSAGEASQETQYF. The CDR3 DNA follows: TGTGCCAGCAGCGCGGGGGAGGCATCACAAGAGACCCAGTACTTC. This sequence joins TRBV9 and TRBJ2-5; D may be TRBD2 (6 bases). Per germline, CDR1 SGDLS and CDR2 YYNGEE. V was cut by 3 bases and J by 2 bases, with 14 bases left in between. The CDR3 consists of 15 residues.

The chain couples TRBV11-2 to TRBJ1-1, with 9 bases identical to TRBD1. The CDR3 runs to 18 residues. The trim removed 0 bases at V and 5 bases at J, leaving 13 bases unmatched. Germline V gene sequence: CDR1 SGHAT, CDR2 FQNNGV. In DNA form, the CDR3 reads TGTGCCAGCAGCTTAGAAGCCCTCGGACAGGGGTGGAGGACTGAAGCTTTCTTT. Translating gives CASSLEALGQGWRTEAFF. Combining the CDR3 with reference TRBV11-2 and TRBJ1-1 gives the whole variable domain EAGVAQSPRYKIIEKRQSVAFWCNPISGHATLYWYQQILGQGPKLLIQFQNNGVVDDSQLPKDRFSAERLKGVDSTLKIQPAKLEDSAVYLCASSLEALGQGWRTEAFFGQGTRLTVV.

This chain connects TRBV7-9 to TRBJ2-1; TRBD2 agrees at 12 bases. The CDR3 runs to 16 residues. Trimming took 5 bases from V and 9 from J; bases not matched to a gene: 11. Germline CDR1 is SEHNR and CDR2 is FQNEAQ (reference sequence). The CDR3 region has the DNA TGTGCCAGCAGCCCTTTGACTAGCGGGAGAGCTTTTGAGCAGTTCTTC. It codes for CASSPLTSGRAFEQFF. Full variable domain (remainder filled in from reference TRBV7-9 and TRBJ2-1): DTGVSQNPRHKITKRGQNVTFRCDPISEHNRLYWYRQTLGQGPEFLTYFQNEAQLEKSRLLSDRFSAERPKGSFSTLEIQRTEQGDSAMYLCASSPLTSGRAFEQFFGPGTRLTVL.

V is TRBV28 and J is TRBJ1-5, with D maybe TRBD1 (5 bases). The CDR3 runs to 17 residues. Between the trimmed V and J ends, which lost 2 bases and 0 bases, there was a span of 14 bases. The germline gives CDR1 MDHEN, CDR2 SYDVKM. CDR3 protein: CASSLIGHSYSNQPQHF. CDR3 sequence (DNA): TGTGCCAGCAGTTTAATAGGACACTCTTATAGCAATCAGCCCCAGCATTTT.

The chain couples TRBV10-3 to TRBJ2-1; D is possibly TRBD1 or TRBD2 (5 bases each). The germline V gene has CDR1 ENHRY and CDR2 SYGVKD. V dropped 3 bases and J dropped 12 bases, with 18 bases sitting between them. CDR3 size: 14 residues. The CDR3 reads CAISDISGGPGQFF. CDR3 sequence (DNA): TGTGCCATCAGTGATATCAGTGGGGGTCCGGGGCAGTTCTTC.

This chain joins TRBV7-2 and TRBJ2-5, with 8 bases lining up with TRBD2. Germline CDR1 reads SGHTA; CDR2 reads FQGNSA. Unmatched junction bases numbered 7, after V lost 5 bases and J lost 2 bases. The CDR3 extends over 15 amino acids. DNA for the CDR3: TGTGCCAGCAGCGCCAGACTAGCGAATCAAGAGACCCAGTACTTC. Its protein product is CASSARLANQETQYF.

The chain joins TRBV6-5 to TRBJ2-3; the D is unclear. Trimming stripped 9 bases from V and 1 base from J, with 2 bases between. Germline V gives CDR1 MNHEY, CDR2 SVGAGI. The CDR3 contains 10 residues. CDR3 residues: CASGTDTQYF. In nucleotides, the CDR3 is TGTGCCAGTGGCACAGATACGCAGTATTTT.

This clonotype was observed once. The gene calls are TRBV4-1 and TRBJ1-1, with D perhaps matching TRBD1 (5 bases). CDR1 MGHRA and CDR2 YSYEKL come from the germline V gene. The CDR3 loop spans 16 amino acids. Trimming cost V 4 bases and J 5 bases, with 20 bases left between them. DNA for the CDR3: TGCGCCAGCAGCCTCGTGGGGACCGAGGGACTAACTGAAGCTTTCTTT. This codes for CASSLVGTEGLTEAFF.

This rearrangement joins TRBV4-2 to TRBJ1-1; D gene unclear. V shed 1 base and J shed 7 bases, with 10 bases lying between them. Germline V gene lookup returns CDR1 LGHNA and CDR2 YNFKEQ. The CDR3 runs to 13 residues. The CDR3 region is CASSQALSVEAFF. CDR3 bases: TGTGCCAGCAGCCAAGCACTTTCCGTTGAAGCTTTCTTT.

This clonotype was detected only a few times. This chain joins TRBV4-1 and TRBJ1-2; TRBD1 matches at 8 bases. The V segment lost 4 bases and the J segment 3 bases; nucleotides outside the gene matches: 10. Germline V gene sequence: CDR1 MGHRA, CDR2 YSYEKL. The CDR3 consists of 16 residues. The DNA for the CDR3 is TGCGCCAGCAGCCCAGCTCGGACAGGGCTAGACTATGGCTACACCTTC. Its protein product is CASSPARTGLDYGYTF.

The CDR3 region is CASSQVPPGGRDTQYF. DNA for the CDR3: TGTGCCAGCAGCCAAGTGCCCCCCGGGGGTCGAGATACGCAGTATTTT. The rearrangement links TRBV4-2 to TRBJ2-3; weak D call: TRBD2 (6 bases). The CDR3 totals 16 residues. Trimming left V 1 base short and J 5 bases short, with 16 bases between. Per germline, CDR1 LGHNA and CDR2 YNFKEQ.